Below, 26 T cell receptor beta chains from the same sample are listed, as sequenced in a study of cytomegalovirus exposure and HLA in healthy donors. The primer mix had 60 Vbeta and 13 Jbeta primers. The method was immunoSEQ multiplex PCR; TCRdb's version includes in-frame clones alone and lacks a portion of them. This sample's clone table lists 70,000 to 80,000 clones. The sequenced material came from PBMCs. Receptors were obtained from a man aged 35 to 55 in good health and CMV-seronegative.

The rearrangement uses TRBV5-1 and TRBJ2-2; 12 bases are a match to TRBD2. This CDR3 has 17 residues. Trimming at V came to 4 bases and at J to 6 bases, leaving 10 bases not matched to a gene. Germline V gene data show CDR1 as SGHRS and CDR2 as YFSETQ. The CDR3 is CASSTSTSGGTAGELFF. Here the CDR3 DNA reads TGCGCCAGCAGCACTTCCACTAGCGGGGGGACGGCCGGGGAGCTGTTTTTT.

This sequence joins TRBV11-3 and TRBJ2-7; D ambiguous. There are 16 residues in the CDR3. Between the trimmed V and J ends, which lost 3 bases and 0 bases, there was a span of 15 bases. Germline CDR1 SGHNT, CDR2 YENEEA. The CDR3 DNA follows: TGTGCCAGCAGCTTCTGGAGTATGGCTAACTCCTACGAGCAGTACTTC. Translating it yields CASSFWSMANSYEQYF.

This sequence joins TRBV6-5 and TRBJ1-2; D gene uncertain. V lost 9 bases and J lost 2, with 10 bases in between. In germline, CDR1 is MNHEY, CDR2 SVGAGI. This CDR3 spans 12 amino acids. The CDR3 nucleotides are TGTGCCAGTATAGACAACAACTATGGCTACACCTTC. Translating gives CASIDNNYGYTF.

This sequence joins TRBV2 and TRBJ2-5; 8 nucleotides agree with TRBD2. V shed 7 bases, J shed 1 base, and the junction held 8 bases outside the gene matches. The CDR3 is made up of 15 amino acids. Germline loops: CDR1 SNHLY, CDR2 FYNNEI. CDR3 sequence (DNA): TGTGCCAGCACAGGGTTAGCGGGGCTCCAAGAGACCCAGTACTTC. It translates to CASTGLAGLQETQYF.

The chain combines TRBV2 with TRBJ1-4; maybe TRBD1 (5 bases). Trimming stripped 3 bases from V and 7 bases from J, with 18 bases between. Germline CDR1 and CDR2: SNHLY and FYNNEI. This CDR3 is 16 amino acids long. CDR3 region: CASSDRAMGRSEKLFF. Here the CDR3 DNA reads TGTGCCAGCAGTGACAGGGCAATGGGTCGGAGTGAAAAACTGTTTTTT.

The chain links TRBV5-5 to TRBJ2-7, with TRBD2 identical over 11 bases. The CDR3 loop spans 15 amino acids. V lost 2 bases and J lost 4; bases outside the gene matches: 5. From germline, CDR1 is SGHKS and CDR2 YYEKEE (reference sequence). CDR3 sequence reads: CASSFLAGGWYEQYF. CDR3 nucleotides: TGTGCCAGCAGCTTTTTAGCGGGGGGGTGGTACGAGCAGTACTTC. Using reference TRBV5-5 and TRBJ2-7 for the parts outside the CDR3, the full variable domain is DAGVTQSPTHLIKTRGQQVTLRCSPISGHKSVSWYQQVLGQGPQFIFQYYEKEERGRGNFPDRFSARQFPNYSSELNVNALLLGDSALYLCASSFLAGGWYEQYFGPGTRLTVT.

The chain is built from TRBV7-2 and TRBJ1-2; 11 bases line up with TRBD1. Unmatched junction bases numbered 3, after V lost 5 bases and J lost 4 bases. CDR1 and CDR2 from the germline V gene are SGHTA and FQGNSA. The CDR3 totals 14 residues. The CDR3 nucleotides are TGTGCCAGCAGCCGGGACAGGGGGTCCTATGGCTACACCTTC. This codes for CASSRDRGSYGYTF.

A word on this clone: Here the CDR3 omits its conserved ending phenylalanine or tryptophan, so a read error is the likely source. Here the CDR3 DNA reads TGTGCCAGCAGCTTAGTAAGCCACGGAGGGCCTGGTTCACCCCTCCACCTT. Translated, it gives CASSLVSHGGPGSPLHL. The chain has TRBV7-6 and TRBJ1-6; D not resolved. There are 17 residues in the CDR3. Germline loops: CDR1 SGHVS, CDR2 FNYEAQ. V was shortened by 1 base and J by 9 bases, with 19 bases between the two germline ends.

The rearrangement uses TRBV5-1 and TRBJ2-2; 11 bases match TRBD1. The CDR3 loop spans 15 amino acids. The germline V gene encodes CDR1 SGHRS and CDR2 YFSETQ. With 3 bases clipped from V and 3 bases from J, the junction kept 1 base outside the gene matches. In DNA, the CDR3 is TGCGCCAGCAGCTCGGGACAGGGGGACACCGGGGAGCTGTTTTTT. The encoded protein is CASSSGQGDTGELFF. The full variable domain, rest sourced from reference TRBV5-1 and TRBJ2-2, is KAGVTQTPRYLIKTRGQQVTLSCSPISGHRSVSWYQQTPGQGLQFLFEYFSETQRNKGNFPGRFSGRQFSNSRSEMNVSTLELGDSALYLCASSSGQGDTGELFFGEGSRLTVL.

The rearrangement joins TRBV15 to TRBJ1-1; unclear D gene. Germline V gene data show CDR1 as LNHNV and CDR2 as YYDKDF (reference sequence). Trimming removed 0 bases at V and 6 bases at J, with 5 bases between. This CDR3 contains 12 residues. CDR3 amino acids: CATSRDSAEAFF. For the CDR3, the DNA is TGTGCCACCAGCAGAGATTCGGCTGAAGCTTTCTTT.

The CDR3 protein is CASSPIDRFQETQYF. Written as DNA, the CDR3 is TGTGCCAGCAGCCCGATTGACAGGTTTCAAGAGACCCAGTACTTC. V is TRBV5-6 and J is TRBJ2-5; perhaps TRBD1 as D (6 bases). Germline CDR1 is SGHDT and CDR2 is YYEEEE. Trimming stripped 4 bases from V and 2 bases from J, with 15 bases between. There are 15 residues in the CDR3.

The rearrangement uses TRBV7-9 and TRBJ2-1; D possibly corresponds to TRBD2 (6 bases). Germline V gene sequence: CDR1 SEHNR, CDR2 FQNEAQ (reference sequence). With 5 bases removed from V and 0 bases from J, the gap between germline ends came to 23 bases. The CDR3 sequence is 19 residues long. This CDR3 is CASSTIAAGPIFSYNEQFF. Written as DNA, the CDR3 is TGTGCCAGCAGCACGATCGCGGCGGGACCGATCTTCTCCTACAATGAGCAGTTCTTC. The variable domain in full, completed from reference TRBV7-9 and TRBJ2-1, reads DTGVSQNPRHKITKRGQNVTFRCDPISEHNRLYWYRQTLGQGPEFLTYFQNEAQLEKSRLLSDRFSAERPKGSFSTLEIQRTEQGDSAMYLCASSTIAAGPIFSYNEQFFGPGTRLTVL.

The V and J genes are TRBV28 and TRBJ1-5; D is unclear. Trimming stripped 8 bases from V and 1 base from J, with 12 bases between. The CDR3 length is 14 residues. Looked up from germline, CDR1 is MDHEN and CDR2 is SYDVKM. Here the CDR3 DNA reads TGTGCCAGCCATCGTCCACTCAGCAATCAGCCCCAGCATTTT. Its translation: CASHRPLSNQPQHF.

The rearrangement uses TRBV4-1 and TRBJ2-7, with 9 bases aligning to TRBD1. The CDR3 is 17 amino acids. J was trimmed by 0 bases and V by 1 base; bases with no gene match: 7. Germline lookup yields CDR1 MGHRA and CDR2 YSYEKL. The CDR3 is CASSQGEGTGNSYEQYF. The CDR3 nucleotides read TGCGCCAGCAGCCAAGGGGAGGGGACAGGGAACTCCTACGAGCAGTACTTC.

This chain links TRBV6-1 with TRBJ2-7; D might be TRBD2 (6 bases). Per germline, CDR1 MNHNS and CDR2 SASEGT. The CDR3 runs 13 residues. The ends were cut back, 7 bases at V and 2 bases at J, with 12 bases in the middle. CDR3 nucleotides: TGTGCCAGCACTCGGGACTTGACCTACGAGCAGTACTTC. This encodes CASTRDLTYEQYF.

The gene calls are TRBV6-1 and TRBJ2-7; 9 bases match TRBD2. The CDR3 length is 15 residues. CDR1 MNHNS and CDR2 SASEGT come from the germline V gene. V shed 7 bases and J 6 bases; nucleotides not matched to a gene: 13. CDR3 DNA: TGTGCCAGCACCCAAATCCGGACTAGCGTGGGCGAGCAGTACTTC. This sequence encodes CASTQIRTSVGEQYF.

CDR3 sequence: CASSRTGGLAYEQYF. The CDR3 DNA sequence: TGTGCCAGCAGCAGAACAGGGGGCTTAGCCTACGAGCAGTACTTC. The gene calls are TRBV28 and TRBJ2-7, with 9 positions matching TRBD1. The CDR3 is 15 amino acids. Per the germline V gene, CDR1 is MDHEN and CDR2 is SYDVKM. V shed 6 bases and J 2 bases; nucleotides not matched to a gene: 8.

The chain carries TRBV4-1 and TRBJ1-4; D gene uncertain. Germline assignment: CDR1 MGHRA and CDR2 YSYEKL. The CDR3 covers 16 residues. Trimming took 0 bases from V and 4 from J, leaving 12 bases between them. The CDR3 protein is CASSQDDAAFNEKLFF. CDR3 in DNA: TGCGCCAGCAGCCAAGACGATGCGGCCTTTAATGAAAAACTGTTTTTT.

J is TRBJ1-5 and V is TRBV5-1; D gene unclear. V lost 2 bases and J lost 9, with 15 bases in between. CDR1 is SGHRS and CDR2 is YFSETQ in the germline V gene. This CDR3 contains 14 residues. This CDR3 is CASSLSGSERPQHF. DNA for the CDR3: TGCGCCAGCAGCTTAAGCGGGTCGGAACGGCCCCAGCATTTT.

DNA of the CDR3: TGTGCCAGCAGCGCAGGAAACAGGGGCGGGGAGCTGTTTTTT. It translates to CASSAGNRGGELFF. The chain uses TRBV9 and TRBJ2-2; 7 bases map to TRBD1. The length of the CDR3 is 14 residues. V was pared by 3 bases and J by 7 bases, with 6 bases of the junction left unmatched. Per germline, CDR1 SGDLS and CDR2 YYNGEE.

The genes are TRBV29-1 and TRBJ1-2; D is possibly TRBD1 (6 bases). Germline loops: CDR1 SQVTM, CDR2 ANQGSEA. This CDR3 region has 15 residues. Trimming left V 5 bases short and J 4 bases short, with 20 bases between. The CDR3 DNA reads as TGCAGCGTTCCAGGGGTTTCGTTAGCGGGCTATGGCTACACCTTC. This encodes CSVPGVSLAGYGYTF.

The gene calls are TRBV7-2 and TRBJ2-1; TRBD2 aligns across 9 bases. The ends lost 5 bases at V and 2 bases at J; junction bases unmatched: 10. This CDR3 comprises 17 residues. Germline CDR1 is SGHTA and CDR2 is FQGNSA. The CDR3 reads CASSPQSGGPPYNEQFF. The CDR3 DNA sequence: TGTGCCAGCAGCCCCCAGAGCGGGGGGCCTCCCTACAATGAGCAGTTCTTC. The full variable domain, its missing parts supplied by reference TRBV7-2 and TRBJ2-1, is GAGVSQSPSNKVTEKGKDVELRCDPISGHTALYWYRQSLGQGLEFLIYFQGNSAPDKSGLPSDRFSAERTGGSVSTLTIQRTQQEDSAVYLCASSPQSGGPPYNEQFFGPGTRLTVL.

This sequence joins TRBV5-6 and TRBJ2-7; possible D gene TRBD1, 5 bases. This CDR3 spans 12 amino acids. V gave up 2 bases and J gave up 4 bases, with 7 bases separating them. Germline loops: CDR1 SGHDT, CDR2 YYEEEE. The CDR3 DNA is TGTGCCAGCAGCTTCCACAGGTACGAGCAGTACTTC. It encodes CASSFHRYEQYF.

Notes on this clone: One end of the junction varies from germline; a read error may be responsible. V is TRBV14 and J is TRBJ2-1; 10 bases fit TRBD2. The CDR3 has 18 amino acids. Germline V gene lookup returns CDR1 SGHDN and CDR2 FVKESK. This chain's CDR3 is CASSQASGGYLSYNEQFF. For the CDR3, the DNA is TGTGCCAGCAGTCAAGCTAGCGGGGGTTACTTATCCTACAATGAGCAGTTCTTC. Full variable domain (missing parts from reference TRBV14 and TRBJ2-1): EAGVTQFPSHSVIEKGQTVTLRCDPISGHDNLYWYRRVMGKEIKFLLHFVKESKQDESGMPNNRFLAERTGGTYSTLKVQPAELEDSGVYFCASSQASGGYLSYNEQFFGPGTRLTVL.

The chain recombines TRBV18 with TRBJ1-3, with unresolved D. CDR3 length equals 16 residues. V shed 2 bases and J shed 0 bases, with 11 bases lying between them. Germline assignment: CDR1 KGHSH and CDR2 LQKENI. The CDR3 coding sequence is TGTGCCAGCTCACCAGCCGTACAGCCCTCTGGAAACACCATATATTTT. Protein: CASSPAVQPSGNTIYF.

The chain uses TRBV4-1 and TRBJ2-3; 9 nucleotides line up with TRBD1. Germline loops: CDR1 MGHRA, CDR2 YSYEKL. The junction had 6 bases not matched to a gene; V was cut back by 3 bases and J by 2 bases. The CDR3 totals 16 residues. The CDR3 DNA sequence: TGCGCCAGCAGCCAGAGTAGGACAGGGGTCACAGATACGCAGTATTTT. It encodes CASSQSRTGVTDTQYF.